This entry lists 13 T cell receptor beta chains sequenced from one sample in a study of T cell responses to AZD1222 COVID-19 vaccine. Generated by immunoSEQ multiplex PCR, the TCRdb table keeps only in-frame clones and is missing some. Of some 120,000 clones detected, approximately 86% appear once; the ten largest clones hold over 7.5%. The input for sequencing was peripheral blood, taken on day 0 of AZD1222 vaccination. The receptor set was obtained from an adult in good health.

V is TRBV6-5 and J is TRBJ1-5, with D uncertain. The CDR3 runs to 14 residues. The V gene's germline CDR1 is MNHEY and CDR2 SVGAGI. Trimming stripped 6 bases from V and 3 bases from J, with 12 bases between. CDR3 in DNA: TGTGCCAGCAGCCTTTCGAGGTCCAATCAGCCCCAGCATTTT. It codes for CASSLSRSNQPQHF.

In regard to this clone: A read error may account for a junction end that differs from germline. CDR3 sequence (DNA): TGTGCCAGCGGTGATCTTCTTCAGGGCTATGGCTACACCTTC. Its translation is CASGDLLQGYGYTF. The chain recombines TRBV2 with TRBJ1-2; D is perhaps TRBD1 (5 bases). Per germline, CDR1 SNHLY and CDR2 FYNNEI. CDR3 length: 14 residues.

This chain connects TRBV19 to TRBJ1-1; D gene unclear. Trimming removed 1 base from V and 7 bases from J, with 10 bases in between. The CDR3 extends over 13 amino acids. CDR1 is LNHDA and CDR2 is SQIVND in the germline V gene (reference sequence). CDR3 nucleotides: TGTGCCAGTAGTATAGGGGCTATGAGTGAAGCTTTCTTT. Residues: CASSIGAMSEAFF.

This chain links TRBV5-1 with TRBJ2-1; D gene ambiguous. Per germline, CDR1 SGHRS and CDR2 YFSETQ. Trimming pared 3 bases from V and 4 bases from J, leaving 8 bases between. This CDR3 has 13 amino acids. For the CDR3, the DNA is TGCGCCAGCAGCTGGACCGAGTACAATGAGCAGTTCTTC. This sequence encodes CASSWTEYNEQFF.

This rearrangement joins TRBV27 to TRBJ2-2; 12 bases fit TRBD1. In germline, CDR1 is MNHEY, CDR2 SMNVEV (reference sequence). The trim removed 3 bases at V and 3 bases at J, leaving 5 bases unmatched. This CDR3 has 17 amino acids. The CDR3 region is CASSFWDRGRDTGELFF. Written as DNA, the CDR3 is TGTGCCAGCAGTTTTTGGGACAGGGGGCGGGACACCGGGGAGCTGTTTTTT.

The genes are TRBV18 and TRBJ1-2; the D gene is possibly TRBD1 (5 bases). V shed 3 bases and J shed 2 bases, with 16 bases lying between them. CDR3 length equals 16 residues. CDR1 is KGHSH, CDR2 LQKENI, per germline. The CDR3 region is CASSPFDGQINYGYTF. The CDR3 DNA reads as TGTGCCAGCTCACCCTTCGACGGACAAATAAACTATGGCTACACCTTC.

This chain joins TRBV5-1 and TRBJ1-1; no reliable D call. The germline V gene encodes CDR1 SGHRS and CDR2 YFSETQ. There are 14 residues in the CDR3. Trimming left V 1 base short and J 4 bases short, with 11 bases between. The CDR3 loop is CASSLNPGGTEAFF. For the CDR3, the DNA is TGCGCCAGCAGCTTGAACCCGGGAGGCACTGAAGCTTTCTTT.

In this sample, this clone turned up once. CDR3 coding DNA: TGTGCCAGCAAACCGGGACAGGGAACAAGGACCTTC. Protein: CASKPGQGTRTF. The chain carries TRBV7-2 and TRBJ1-2; 9 nucleotides match TRBD1. J was trimmed by 14 bases and V by 7 bases; bases with no gene match: 11. CDR3 length: 12 amino acids. Germline V gives CDR1 SGHTA, CDR2 FQGNSA.

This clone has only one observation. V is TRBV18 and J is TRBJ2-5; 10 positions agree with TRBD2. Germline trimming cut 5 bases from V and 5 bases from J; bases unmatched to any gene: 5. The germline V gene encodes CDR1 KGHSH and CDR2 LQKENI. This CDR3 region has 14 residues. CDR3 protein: CASSSSGGTETQYF. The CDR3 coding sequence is TGTGCCAGCTCAAGTAGCGGGGGGACGGAGACCCAGTACTTC. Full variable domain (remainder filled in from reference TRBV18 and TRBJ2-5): NAGVMQNPRHLVRRRGQEARLRCSPMKGHSHVYWYRQLPEEGLKFMVYLQKENIIDESGMPKERFSAEFPKEGPSILRIQQVVRGDSAAYFCASSSSGGTETQYFGPGTRLLVL.

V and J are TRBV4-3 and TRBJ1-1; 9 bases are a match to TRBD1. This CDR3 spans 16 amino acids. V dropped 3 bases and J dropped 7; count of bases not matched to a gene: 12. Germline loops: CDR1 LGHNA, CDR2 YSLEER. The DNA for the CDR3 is TGCGCCAGCAGCCAGACACCGGGACAGGGTTACGGTGAAGCTTTCTTT. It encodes CASSQTPGQGYGEAFF.

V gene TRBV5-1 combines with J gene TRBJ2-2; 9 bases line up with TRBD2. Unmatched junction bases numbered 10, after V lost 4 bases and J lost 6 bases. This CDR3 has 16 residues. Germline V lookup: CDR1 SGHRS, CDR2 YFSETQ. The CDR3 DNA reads TGCGCCAGCAGCCCTACCGGGAGCGGGGGGTCCGGGGAGCTGTTTTTT. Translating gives CASSPTGSGGSGELFF.

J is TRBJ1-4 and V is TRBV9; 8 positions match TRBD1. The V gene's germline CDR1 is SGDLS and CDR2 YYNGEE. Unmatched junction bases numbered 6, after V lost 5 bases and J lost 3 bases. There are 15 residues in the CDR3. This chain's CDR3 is CASSEGQASNEKLFF. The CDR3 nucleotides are TGTGCCAGCAGTGAGGGACAGGCCTCTAATGAAAAACTGTTTTTT.

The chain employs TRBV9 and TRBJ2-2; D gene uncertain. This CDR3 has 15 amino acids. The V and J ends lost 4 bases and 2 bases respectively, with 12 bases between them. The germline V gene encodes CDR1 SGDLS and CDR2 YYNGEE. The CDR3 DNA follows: TGTGCCAGCAGCCTCCGTGGTACAAACACCGGGGAGCTGTTTTTT. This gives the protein CASSLRGTNTGELFF. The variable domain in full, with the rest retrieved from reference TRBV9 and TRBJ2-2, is DSGVTQTPKHLITATGQRVTLRCSPRSGDLSVYWYQQSLDQGLQFLIQYYNGEERAKGNILERFSAQQFPDLHSELNLSSLELGDSALYFCASSLRGTNTGELFFGEGSRLTVL.